The present TCR beta chain was sequenced within a study of Ad26.COV2.S vaccination and SARS-CoV-2 variants. About this clone itself: Its specificity is unknown.

Study findings and constraints: Among vaccine recipients, spike-specific TCR breadth exceeded that of placebo recipients.

Stated treatment: approximately 18 received Ad26.COV2.S at low or high dose, single or two shots; about 5 received placebo; per-sample allocation not given. Samples analyzed were those drawn on day 63 after the first vaccine or placebo injection. Boston supplied an adult donor aged 18-55 years. Some clones are missing from TCRdb's copy, which holds only in-frame ones; the method was immunoSEQ multiplex PCR. Of roughly 700,000 clones detected, approximately 88% appear once; the ten largest clones hold around 1.4%. V lost 0 bases to trimming and J lost 9 bases, with 12 bases between them. The CDR3 is 14 amino acids. Per germline, CDR1 LNHNV and CDR2 YYDKDF (reference sequence).

Sequenced here: peripheral blood, sampled in a trial of Ad26.COV2.S vaccine versus placebo. This chain links TRBV15 with TRBJ2-1; D is possibly TRBD2 (5 bases). The receptor comes from a person between 18 and 65 years old who received the Ad26.COV2.S COVID-19 vaccine or a placebo. The CDR3 loop is CATSRDKGGSEQFF. DNA for the CDR3: TGTGCCACCAGCAGAGATAAAGGAGGCAGTGAGCAGTTCTTC. Using reference TRBV15 and TRBJ2-1 for the parts outside the CDR3, the full variable domain is DAMVIQNPRYQVTQFGKPVTLSCSQTLNHNVMYWYQQKSSQAPKLLFHYYDKDFNNEADTPDNFQSRRPNTSFCFLDIRSPGLGDTAMYLCATSRDKGGSEQFFGPGTRLTVL.